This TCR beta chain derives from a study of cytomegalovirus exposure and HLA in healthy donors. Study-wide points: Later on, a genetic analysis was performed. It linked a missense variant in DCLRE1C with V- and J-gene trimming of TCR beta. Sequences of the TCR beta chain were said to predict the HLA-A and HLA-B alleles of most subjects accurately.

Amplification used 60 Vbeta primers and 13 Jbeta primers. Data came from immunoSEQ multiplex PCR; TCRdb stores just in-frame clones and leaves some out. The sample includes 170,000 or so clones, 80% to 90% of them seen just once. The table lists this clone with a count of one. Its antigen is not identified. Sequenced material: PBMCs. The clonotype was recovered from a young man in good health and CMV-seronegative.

The CDR3, as DNA: TGTGCCAGCAGCTTATCGAGCGGGACCGGGGAGCTGTTTTTT. It yields the protein CASSLSSGTGELFF. The chain joins TRBV7-7 to TRBJ2-2; maybe TRBD2 (6 bases). Germline CDR1 and CDR2: SSHAT and FNYEAQ (reference sequence). The CDR3 is 14 amino acids. Trimming stripped 2 bases from V and 5 bases from J, with 9 bases between.